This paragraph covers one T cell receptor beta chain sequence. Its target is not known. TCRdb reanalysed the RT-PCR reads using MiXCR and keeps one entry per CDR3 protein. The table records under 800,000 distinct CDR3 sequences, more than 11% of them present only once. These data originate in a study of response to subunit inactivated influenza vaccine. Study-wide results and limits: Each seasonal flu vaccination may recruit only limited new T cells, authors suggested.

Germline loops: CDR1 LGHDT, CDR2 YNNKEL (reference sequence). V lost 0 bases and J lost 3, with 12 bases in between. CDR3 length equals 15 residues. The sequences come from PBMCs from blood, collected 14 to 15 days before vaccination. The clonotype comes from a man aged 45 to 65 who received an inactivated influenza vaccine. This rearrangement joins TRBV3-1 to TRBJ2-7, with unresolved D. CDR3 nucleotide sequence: TGTGCCAGCAGCCAAGATTGGAGTCCGGGCTACGAGCAGTACTTC. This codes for CASSQDWSPGYEQYF.